The 12 T cell receptor beta chains listed next were all sequenced from one sample in a study of T cells in Graves' hyperthyroidism and ophthalmopathy. Amplification of TCR beta CDR3 regions was performed using RNA transcripts as template. With the HTBI primer set, the TCR CDR3 went through a first round of RT-PCR. TCRdb called the multiplex PCR reads again in MiXCR, with one record for every CDR3 protein. Of almost 600,000 distinct CDR3 sequences listed, 11% to 15% are singletons. Source material: blood. These receptors came from a woman aged 25 to 45 with Graves' hyperthyroidism that later progressed to Graves' ophthalmopathy.

About this clonotype itself: A read error is possible here, since a much larger clone lies one base away. The chain is built from TRBV19 and TRBJ2-3; the match to TRBD2 covers 7 bases. V gave up 11 bases and J gave up 0 bases; unmatched junction bases: 11. The CDR3 is made up of 15 amino acids. Germline V gene lookup returns CDR1 LNHDA and CDR2 SQIVND (reference sequence). CDR3 region: CAACLAGVSTDTQYF. CDR3 DNA: TGTGCCGCCTGTTTGGCGGGGGTTAGCACAGATACGCAGTATTTT.

This chain joins TRBV10-3 and TRBJ2-7; TRBD2 matches at 10 bases. J was trimmed by 2 bases and V by 0 bases; bases with no gene match: 7. Germline V lookup: CDR1 ENHRY, CDR2 SYGVKD. This CDR3 contains 17 residues. CDR3 protein: CAISESILAGATYEQYF. In nucleotides, the CDR3 is TGTGCCATCAGTGAGTCAATCCTAGCGGGAGCTACCTACGAGCAGTACTTC.

Concerning this clonotype itself: This may be a read error, as it is one base from a much larger clone. The chain has TRBV3-1 and TRBJ2-7; 10 nucleotides align to TRBD2. Germline CDR1 LGHDT, CDR2 YNNKEL (reference sequence). After removal of 8 bases from V and 9 bases from J, the junction contained 10 bases not matched to a gene. The CDR3 loop spans 13 amino acids. In nucleotides, the CDR3 is TGTGCCAGCGTTCACGCTAGCGGGGGAGGGCAGTACTTC. Its protein is CASVHASGGGQYF.

The sample holds many counts of this clonotype. J is TRBJ2-7 and V is TRBV10-3; 9 bases agree with TRBD2. The CDR3 length is 14 residues. Germline lookup yields CDR1 ENHRY and CDR2 SYGVKD. V gave up 6 bases and J gave up 1 base; unmatched junction bases: 4. The DNA for the CDR3 is TGTGCCATCAGGACTAGCGGCACATCCTACGAGCAGTACTTC. Residues: CAIRTSGTSYEQYF.

The table lists this clonotype with many counts. The J gene is TRBJ2-7, the V gene TRBV6-5, with D possibly being TRBD1 (6 bases). This CDR3 region has 14 residues. Between the trimmed V and J ends, which lost 2 bases and 9 bases, there was a span of 17 bases. Germline loops: CDR1 MNHEY, CDR2 SVGAGI. CDR3 loop: CASSYPIQGQRQYF. The CDR3 DNA follows: TGTGCCAGCAGTTACCCAATACAGGGTCAGCGGCAGTACTTC.

The chain uses TRBV3-2 and TRBJ2-1. TRBV3-2 is a listed pseudogene. This CDR3 is built from 18 residues. CDR3 protein: CASSQEFLGASSYNEQFF. The CDR3 DNA is TGTGCCAGCAGCCAAGAGTTTCTGGGTGCAAGCTCCTACAATGAGCAGTTCTTC.

In this sample, this clonotype turned up many times. The V and J genes are TRBV9 and TRBJ2-2; 13 bases fit TRBD2. Germline V lookup: CDR1 SGDLS, CDR2 YYNGEE. The CDR3 loop spans 16 amino acids. V dropped 3 bases and J dropped 6; count of bases not matched to a gene: 5. This CDR3 reads CASSGTSGSGAGELFF. DNA of the CDR3: TGTGCCAGCAGCGGGACTAGCGGGAGTGGGGCCGGGGAGCTGTTTTTT.

This clonotype came up a few times. This chain uses TRBV4-2 with TRBJ2-2, with 9 positions matching TRBD1. Germline V gene lookup returns CDR1 LGHNA and CDR2 YNFKEQ. Germline trimming cut 3 bases from V and 1 base from J; bases unmatched to any gene: 3. The length of the CDR3 is 16 residues. The CDR3 reads CASSHPDRGNTGELFF. CDR3 DNA sequence: TGTGCCAGCAGCCACCCGGACAGGGGGAACACCGGGGAGCTGTTTTTT.

The gene calls are TRBV20-1 and TRBJ2-3; 8 bases match TRBD2. Per the germline V gene, CDR1 is DFQATT and CDR2 is SNEGSKA (reference sequence). The CDR3 is made up of 14 amino acids. Trimming at V came to 5 bases and at J to 6 bases, leaving 10 bases not matched to a gene. The CDR3 nucleotides are TGCAGTGCTGGACGGGAGGGCCGGGGTGATACGCAGTATTTT. Protein sequence: CSAGREGRGDTQYF.

The chain is built from TRBV20-1 and TRBJ2-7; either TRBD1 or TRBD2 may supply D (5 bases each). Germline CDR1 DFQATT, CDR2 SNEGSKA (reference sequence). Trimming shortened V by 7 bases and J by 2 bases, and 18 bases separated the two germline ends. The CDR3 has 14 residues. CDR3: CSVFTGTATYEQYF. The CDR3 DNA follows: TGCAGTGTTTTCACCGGGACCGCTACCTACGAGCAGTACTTC.

This clonotype was seen ten or more times. CDR3 protein: CASSPGQGIPNTGELFF. CDR3 coding DNA: TGCGCCAGCAGCCCCGGACAGGGGATTCCGAACACCGGGGAGCTGTTTTTT. The chain employs TRBV5-1 and TRBJ2-2; 9 positions agree with TRBD1. This CDR3 comprises 17 residues. Germline values: CDR1 SGHRS, CDR2 YFSETQ. V trimming: 4 bases; J trimming: 0 bases; junction bases outside the gene matches: 7.

This clonotype was counted many times. V is TRBV27 and J is TRBJ1-5; D is uncertain. V dropped 5 bases and J dropped 1 base, with 9 bases sitting between them. This CDR3 region has 14 residues. Per the germline V gene, CDR1 is MNHEY and CDR2 is SMNVEV (reference sequence). The CDR3 is CASSPYSSNQPQHF. The CDR3 nucleotides are TGTGCCAGCAGTCCGTATTCGAGCAATCAGCCCCAGCATTTT.